This T cell receptor (beta chain) was captured in a study of cytomegalovirus exposure and HLA in healthy donors. Study-wide results and limits: From TCR beta sequences, most subjects' HLA-A and HLA-B alleles were reportedly predicted accurately. It is likely that the observed cluster of highly shared sequence variants was a sequencing artifact. Prior analysis indicated that the majority of TCR beta V segments exhibited productivity approximately 87% or approximately 30% of the time. Rarity marked most TCR sequences, yet some public TCRs occurred in many donors.

PCR primers comprised 60 Vbeta and 13 Jbeta primers. Using immunoSEQ multiplex PCR, the repertoire was profiled, and TCRdb retains in-frame clones only, with some absent. This sample's table has about 75,000 clones. The V segment lost 4 bases and the J segment 1 base; nucleotides outside the gene matches: 4. The CDR3 runs to 14 residues. The germline V gene has CDR1 SGHRS and CDR2 YFSETQ. About this clone: Antigen unknown.

The sequenced sample was PBMCs. The gene calls are TRBV5-1 and TRBJ1-1; 7 nucleotides match TRBD1. The origin of this receptor is a man aged 18 to 29 in good health and CMV-seropositive. CDR3 bases: TGCGCCAGCAGCCAGGGACAGAAGAACACTGAAGCTTTCTTT. As protein: CASSQGQKNTEAFF.